Listed below are T cell receptor beta chains from one sample, sequenced in a study of vaccination and CD4 T cells after COVID-19. Antigens for these TCRs are unknown. MiXCR was run by TCRdb on the PCR reads, yielding one entry per CDR3 protein. In the table there are more than 4,500 distinct CDR3 sequences, about a third of which are singletons. Sequences were obtained from CD4+ T cells from blood, cultured in vitro. These receptors all stem from a human donor in good health. CDR3s include the opening cysteine and the closing phenylalanine or tryptophan. The D gene is left open where the match is weak. Not all rows give a size; the values are once, few, many and, for expanded clones, a class.

V: TRBV6-1
size: hyperexpanded
D: .
J: TRBJ1-5
DNA: TGTGCCAGCAGCGACCGGGGGTCGGAACAGCCCCAGCATTTT
CDR3: CASSDRGSEQPQHF

V: TRBV19
size: .
D: .
J: TRBJ2-7
DNA: TGTGCCAGTAGAGGCATAGACCGAACCTACGAGCAGTACTTC
CDR3: CASRGIDRTYEQYF

V: TRBV5-1
size: .
D: .
J: TRBJ2-7
DNA: TGCGCCAGCAGCTTGGACCACTACGAGCAGTACTTC
CDR3: CASSLDHYEQYF

V: TRBV4-1
size: .
D: .
J: TRBJ1-2
DNA: TGCGCCAGCAGCCAAGACGGGATAACAGGGTTGGGCTACACCTTC
CDR3: CASSQDGITGLGYTF

V: TRBV20-1
size: few
D: .
J: TRBJ2-7
DNA: TGCAGTGCTAGGCCGGGGGCGGTATACGAGCAGTACTTC
CDR3: CSARPGAVYEQYF

V: TRBV7-9
size: few
D: .
J: TRBJ1-1
DNA: TGTGCCAGCAGCTTAGAGGCCGGGGATAACACTGAAGCTTTCTTT
CDR3: CASSLEAGDNTEAFF

V: TRBV7-6
size: .
D: .
J: TRBJ1-6
DNA: TGTGCCAGCAGCTTAGCGGGGGTTGGGGGTTCACCCCTCCACTTT
CDR3: CASSLAGVGGSPLHF

V: TRBV2
size: once
D: TRBD1
J: TRBJ2-7
DNA: TGTGCCAGCACCACCGGGACAGGGACCTACGAGCAGTACTTC
CDR3: CASTTGTGTYEQYF

V: TRBV20-1
size: few
D: TRBD1
J: TRBJ1-1
DNA: TGCAGTGCTAAGGGACAGGGAGACACTGAAGCTTTCTTT
CDR3: CSAKGQGDTEAFF

V: TRBV20-1
size: medium-sized
D: .
J: TRBJ1-5
DNA: TGCAGTGCTAGTTTCGGGGTCAATCAGCCCCAGCATTTT
CDR3: CSASFGVNQPQHF

V: TRBV20-1
size: few
D: .
J: TRBJ2-5
DNA: TGCAGTGCTAGGGGAATACTAGTCAAACAAGAGACCCAGTACTTC
CDR3: CSARGILVKQETQYF

V: TRBV20-1
size: few
D: .
J: TRBJ2-3
DNA: TGCAGTGCTCCGCTAGCAACAGATACGCAGTATTTT
CDR3: CSAPLATDTQYF

V: TRBV30
size: once
D: .
J: TRBJ1-2
DNA: TGTGCCTGGAGTCCCCGAACAGGAGTTTATGGCTACACCTTC
CDR3: CAWSPRTGVYGYTF

V: TRBV18
size: few
D: .
J: TRBJ1-3
DNA: TGTGCCAGCTCACAGGGACCGTTCTCTGGAAACACCATATATTTT
CDR3: CASSQGPFSGNTIYF

V: TRBV7-3
size: .
D: .
J: TRBJ2-5
DNA: TGTGCCAGCAGCTCTATGAGGGGAGAGACCCAGTACTTC
CDR3: CASSSMRGETQYF

V: TRBV15
size: .
D: .
J: TRBJ2-1
DNA: TGTGCCACCAGCAGAGGGGTTCAGGGACTCCAGTTCTTC
CDR3: CATSRGVQGLQFF

V: TRBV24-1
size: .
D: TRBD2
J: TRBJ2-7
DNA: TGTGCCACCAGTCTCCTTGGGGGGGGAAAGGACGAGCAGTACTTC
CDR3: CATSLLGGGKDEQYF

V: TRBV6-2/TRBV6-3
size: few
D: .
J: TRBJ1-2
DNA: TGTGCCAGCACCCCGGACGGACTAAGGGGCTACACCTTC
CDR3: CASTPDGLRGYTF

V: TRBV6-1
size: .
D: .
J: TRBJ1-1
DNA: TGTGCCAGCTCGACAAGGGGGGATGGCAGAACCACCGAAGCTTTCTTT
CDR3: CASSTRGDGRTTEAFF

V: TRBV6-5
size: .
D: .
J: TRBJ1-6
DNA: TGTGCCAGCAGTTTCATGGGGCAGTCTTCGATCGGATCACCCCTCCACTTT
CDR3: CASSFMGQSSIGSPLHF

V: TRBV6-1
size: few
D: .
J: TRBJ1-1
DNA: TGTGCCAGCACAGAAAGGAACACTGAAGCTTTCTTT
CDR3: CASTERNTEAFF

V: TRBV15
size: .
D: .
J: TRBJ2-5
DNA: TGTGCCACCAGCAGGGACAAGCAAGAGACCCAGTACTTC
CDR3: CATSRDKQETQYF

V: TRBV19
size: once
D: .
J: TRBJ1-2
DNA: TGTGCCATTAAGAGGGGGGATGGCTACACCTTC
CDR3: CAIKRGDGYTF

V: TRBV2
size: .
D: TRBD2
J: TRBJ2-5
DNA: TGTGCCAGCACCTTACTAGCGGGGGGGCAAGAGACCCAGTACTTC
CDR3: CASTLLAGGQETQYF

V: TRBV7-8
size: few
D: .
J: TRBJ1-1
DNA: TGTGCCAGCAGCTCTCGGGTTGTGCCTTTCTTT
CDR3: CASSSRVVPFF

V: TRBV18
size: .
D: TRBD1
J: TRBJ2-5
DNA: TGTGCCAGCTCACCGGGACAGCAAGAGACCCAGTACTTC
CDR3: CASSPGQQETQYF

V: TRBV11-2
size: .
D: .
J: TRBJ2-5
DNA: TGTGCCAGCAGCTTAGGTTCAGGGCCACAAGAGACCCAGTACTTC
CDR3: CASSLGSGPQETQYF

V: TRBV11-2
size: .
D: .
J: TRBJ2-7
DNA: TGTGCCAGCAGCTTAGTCGGGCAGCTATACGAGCAGTACTTC
CDR3: CASSLVGQLYEQYF

V: TRBV24-1
size: .
D: .
J: TRBJ1-5
DNA: TGTGCCACCCAGGGCAATAGCAATCAGCCCCAGCATTTT
CDR3: CATQGNSNQPQHF

V: TRBV7-9
size: .
D: .
J: TRBJ1-5
DNA: TGTGCCAGCAGCTTAGTAGGGGGGTCGGATCAGCCCCAGCATTTT
CDR3: CASSLVGGSDQPQHF

V: TRBV7-2
size: .
D: TRBD2
J: TRBJ2-2
DNA: TGTGCCAGCAGCTTAGGTCCGGGGGGTCCCACCGGGGAGCTGTTTTTT
CDR3: CASSLGPGGPTGELFF

V: TRBV30
size: .
D: .
J: TRBJ2-7
DNA: TGTGCCTGGAGTAGGGGGGCTATGCACGAGCAGTACTTC
CDR3: CAWSRGAMHEQYF

V: TRBV2
size: .
D: TRBD1
J: TRBJ1-2
DNA: TGTGCCAGCACCGACCGGACAGGGGGCAATAAGGGCTACACCTTC
CDR3: CASTDRTGGNKGYTF

V: TRBV27
size: .
D: .
J: TRBJ2-2
DNA: TGTGCCAGCAAGTCGACCTGGGAAACCGGGGAGCTGTTTTTT
CDR3: CASKSTWETGELFF

V: TRBV12-3/TRBV12-4
size: few
D: .
J: TRBJ2-7
DNA: TGTGCCAGCCTAGGGCTGGCCTACGAGCAGTACTTC
CDR3: CASLGLAYEQYF

V: TRBV20-1
size: .
D: .
J: TRBJ1-5
DNA: TGCAGTGCTAGAGATCAGGGCAATCAGCCCCAGCATTTT
CDR3: CSARDQGNQPQHF

V: TRBV9
size: .
D: .
J: TRBJ1-2
DNA: TGTGCCAGCAGCGTAGGGGAGTCCGGGGTTTTGTATGGCTACACCTTC
CDR3: CASSVGESGVLYGYTF

V: TRBV15
size: .
D: .
J: TRBJ2-2
DNA: TGTGCCACCAGCAGAGGTGCAGACTACGCGAACACCGGGGAGCTGTTTTTT
CDR3: CATSRGADYANTGELFF

V: TRBV7-3
size: .
D: .
J: TRBJ2-3
DNA: TGTGCCAGCAGCCCAGAGAGGTCGGGAGATACGCAGTATTTT
CDR3: CASSPERSGDTQYF

V: TRBV29-1
size: .
D: .
J: TRBJ1-1
DNA: TGCAGCGTTGAAGGCATCGGCTATGGGGTCGTTGAAGCTTTCTTT
CDR3: CSVEGIGYGVVEAFF

V: TRBV27
size: .
D: .
J: TRBJ1-1
DNA: TGTGCCAGCAGTTTATCGGGAACAGGGCGCCGAGCTTTCTTT
CDR3: CASSLSGTGRRAFF

V: TRBV7-9
size: .
D: TRBD1
J: TRBJ1-1
DNA: TGTGCCAGCAGCTTAGGGACAGGGAACACTGAAGCTTTCTTT
CDR3: CASSLGTGNTEAFF

V: TRBV6-5
size: few
D: .
J: TRBJ1-1
DNA: TGTGCCAGCAGTTACGGTCGGGCGGGGACTGAAGCTTTCTTT
CDR3: CASSYGRAGTEAFF

V: TRBV29-1
size: .
D: TRBD1
J: TRBJ2-1
DNA: TGCAGCGTTGAATCCCGGGACAGGGCTTACAATGAGCAGTTCTTC
CDR3: CSVESRDRAYNEQFF

V: TRBV7-6
size: few
D: .
J: TRBJ2-3
DNA: TGTGCCAGCAGCTTAGATTCCGGATCCTCCACAGATACGCAGTATTTT
CDR3: CASSLDSGSSTDTQYF

V: TRBV7-8
size: .
D: TRBD2
J: TRBJ2-5
DNA: TGTGCCAGCAGCCCCCGACTAGCGGGGGAGCAAGAGACCCAGTACTTC
CDR3: CASSPRLAGEQETQYF

V: TRBV27
size: few
D: .
J: TRBJ2-2
DNA: TGTGCCAGCAGTCTCCCTGGCTACACCGGGGAGCTGTTTTTT
CDR3: CASSLPGYTGELFF

V: TRBV6-5
size: once
D: .
J: TRBJ1-1
DNA: TGTGCCAGCAGTTACACGGAGGACACTGAAGCTTTCTTT
CDR3: CASSYTEDTEAFF